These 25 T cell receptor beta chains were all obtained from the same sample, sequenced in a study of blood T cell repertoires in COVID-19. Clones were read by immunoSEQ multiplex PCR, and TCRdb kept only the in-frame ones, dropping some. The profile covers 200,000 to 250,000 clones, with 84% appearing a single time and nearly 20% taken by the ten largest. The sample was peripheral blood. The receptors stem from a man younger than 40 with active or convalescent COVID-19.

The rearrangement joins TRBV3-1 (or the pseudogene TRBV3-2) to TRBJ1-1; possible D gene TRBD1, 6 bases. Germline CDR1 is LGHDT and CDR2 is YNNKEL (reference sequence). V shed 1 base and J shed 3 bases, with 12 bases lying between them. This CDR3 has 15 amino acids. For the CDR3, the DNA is TGTGCCAGCAGCCAAGGGGACACGGGACACACTGAAGCTTTCTTT. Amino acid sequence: CASSQGDTGHTEAFF.

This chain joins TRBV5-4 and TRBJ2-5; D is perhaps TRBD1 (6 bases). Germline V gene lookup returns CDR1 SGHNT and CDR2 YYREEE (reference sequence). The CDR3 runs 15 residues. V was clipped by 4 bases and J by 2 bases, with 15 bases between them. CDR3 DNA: TGTGCCAGCAGCCGGCCGGGACAAATACAAGAGACCCAGTACTTC. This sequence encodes CASSRPGQIQETQYF.

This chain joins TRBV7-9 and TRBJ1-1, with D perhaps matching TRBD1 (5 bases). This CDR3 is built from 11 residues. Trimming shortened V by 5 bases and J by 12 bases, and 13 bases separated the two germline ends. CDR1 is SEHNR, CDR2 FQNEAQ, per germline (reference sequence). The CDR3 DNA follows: TGTGCCAGCAGCCCCCAGGGTTTGACTTTCTTT. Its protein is CASSPQGLTFF.

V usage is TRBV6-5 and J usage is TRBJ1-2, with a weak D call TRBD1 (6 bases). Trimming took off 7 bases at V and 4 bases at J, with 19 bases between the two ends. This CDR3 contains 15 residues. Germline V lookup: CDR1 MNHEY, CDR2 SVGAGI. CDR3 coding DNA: TGTGCCAGCACCCGCGCTGGGGGGGGCGCCTATGGCTACACCTTC. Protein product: CASTRAGGGAYGYTF.

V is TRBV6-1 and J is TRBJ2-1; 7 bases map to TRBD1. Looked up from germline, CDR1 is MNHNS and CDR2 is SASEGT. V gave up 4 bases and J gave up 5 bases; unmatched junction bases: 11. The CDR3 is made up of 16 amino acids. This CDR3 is CASSVIGTDYHNEQFF. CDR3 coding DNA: TGTGCCAGCAGTGTAATCGGGACAGATTATCACAATGAGCAGTTCTTC.

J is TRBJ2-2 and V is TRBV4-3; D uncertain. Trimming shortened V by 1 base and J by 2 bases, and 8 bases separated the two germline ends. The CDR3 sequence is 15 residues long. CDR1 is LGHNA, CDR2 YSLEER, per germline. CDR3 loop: CASSQAVYNTGELFF. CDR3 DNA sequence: TGCGCCAGCAGCCAAGCTGTCTACAACACCGGGGAGCTGTTTTTT.

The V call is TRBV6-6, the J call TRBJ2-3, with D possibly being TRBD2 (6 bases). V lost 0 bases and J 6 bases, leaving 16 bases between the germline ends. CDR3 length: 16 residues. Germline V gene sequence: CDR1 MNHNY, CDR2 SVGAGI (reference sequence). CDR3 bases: TGTGCCAGCAGTTACTCGAGACTAGAATTGTTGGATACGCAGTATTTT. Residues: CASSYSRLELLDTQYF.

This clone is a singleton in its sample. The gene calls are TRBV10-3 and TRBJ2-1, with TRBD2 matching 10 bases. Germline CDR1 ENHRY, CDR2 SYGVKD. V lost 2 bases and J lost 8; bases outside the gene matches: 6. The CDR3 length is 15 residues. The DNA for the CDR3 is TGTGCCATCAGTGAGACTAGCGGGATAGTAGATGAGCAGTTCTTC. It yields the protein CAISETSGIVDEQFF.

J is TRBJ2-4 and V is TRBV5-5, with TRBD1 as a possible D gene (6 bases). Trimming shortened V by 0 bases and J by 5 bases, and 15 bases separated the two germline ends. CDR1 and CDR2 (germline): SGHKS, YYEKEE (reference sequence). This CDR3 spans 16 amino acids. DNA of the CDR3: TGTGCCAGCAGCTTGGTTGTGCTGGGGGCCCAAAACATTCAGTACTTC. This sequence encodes CASSLVVLGAQNIQYF.

The CDR3 DNA reads as TGTGCCACCAGTGCCGGGACAGGGAACACTGAAGCTTTCTTT. It yields the protein CATSAGTGNTEAFF. This chain joins TRBV24-1 and TRBJ1-1; 8 positions agree with TRBD1. V was pared by 5 bases and J by 1 base, with 2 bases of the junction left unmatched. This CDR3 spans 14 amino acids. In germline, CDR1 is KGHDR, CDR2 SFDVKD.

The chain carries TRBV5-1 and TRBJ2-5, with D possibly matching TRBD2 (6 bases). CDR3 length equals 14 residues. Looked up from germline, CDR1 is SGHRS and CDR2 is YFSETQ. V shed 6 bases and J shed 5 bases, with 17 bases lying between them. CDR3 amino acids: CASTSRDFRETQYF. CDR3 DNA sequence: TGCGCCAGCACCTCACGGGACTTTCGGGAGACCCAGTACTTC.

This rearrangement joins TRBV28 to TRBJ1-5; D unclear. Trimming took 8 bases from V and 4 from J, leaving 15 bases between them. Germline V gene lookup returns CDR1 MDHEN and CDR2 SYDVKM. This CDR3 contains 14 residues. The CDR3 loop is CASVPLEENQPQHF. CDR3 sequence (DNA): TGTGCCAGCGTCCCCCTCGAGGAGAATCAGCCCCAGCATTTT.

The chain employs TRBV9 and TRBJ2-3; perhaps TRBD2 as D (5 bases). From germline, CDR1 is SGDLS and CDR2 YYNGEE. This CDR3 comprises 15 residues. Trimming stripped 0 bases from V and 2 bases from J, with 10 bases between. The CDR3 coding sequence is TGTGCCAGCAGCGTAGCAGAGCGGCTCACAGATACGCAGTATTTT. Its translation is CASSVAERLTDTQYF.

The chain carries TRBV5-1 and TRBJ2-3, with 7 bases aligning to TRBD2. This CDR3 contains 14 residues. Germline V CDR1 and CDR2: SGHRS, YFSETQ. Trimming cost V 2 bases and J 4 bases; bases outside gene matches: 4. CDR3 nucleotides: TGCGCCAGCAGCTTTGGGGCGGGGGCAGATACGCAGTATTTT. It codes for CASSFGAGADTQYF.

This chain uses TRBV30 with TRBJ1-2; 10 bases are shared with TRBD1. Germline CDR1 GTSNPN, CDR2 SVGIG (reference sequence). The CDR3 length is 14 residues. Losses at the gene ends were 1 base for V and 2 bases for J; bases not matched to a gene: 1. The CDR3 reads CAWSGQGANYGYTF. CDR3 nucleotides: TGTGCCTGGAGTGGACAGGGGGCCAACTATGGCTACACCTTC.

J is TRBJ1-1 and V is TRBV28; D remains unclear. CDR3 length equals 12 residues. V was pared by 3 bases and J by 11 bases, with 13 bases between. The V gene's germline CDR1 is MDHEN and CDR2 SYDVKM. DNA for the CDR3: TGTGCCAGCAGTTTGCGGGCCCAGCGGGCTTTCTTT. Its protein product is CASSLRAQRAFF.

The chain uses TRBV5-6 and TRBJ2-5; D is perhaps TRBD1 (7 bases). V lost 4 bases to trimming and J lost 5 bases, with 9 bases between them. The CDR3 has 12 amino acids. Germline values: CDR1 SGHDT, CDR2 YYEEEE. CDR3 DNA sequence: TGTGCCAGCAGCCCAGGGGGGGAGACCCAGTACTTC. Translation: CASSPGGETQYF.

The CDR3 protein is CASSQGIRDINGYTF. DNA for the CDR3: TGCGCCAGCAGCCAAGGTATCCGGGACATAAATGGCTACACCTTC. The chain is built from TRBV4-1 and TRBJ1-2; perhaps TRBD1 as D (6 bases). The CDR3 totals 15 residues. The germline V gene has CDR1 MGHRA and CDR2 YSYEKL. Trimming took off 1 base at V and 6 bases at J, with 15 bases between the two ends.

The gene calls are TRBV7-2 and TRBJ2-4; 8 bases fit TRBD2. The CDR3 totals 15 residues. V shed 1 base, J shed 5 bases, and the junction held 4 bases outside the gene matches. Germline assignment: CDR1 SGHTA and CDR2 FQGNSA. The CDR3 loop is CASSLGGLGQNIQYF. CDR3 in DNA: TGTGCCAGCAGCTTAGGGGGACTAGGCCAAAACATTCAGTACTTC.

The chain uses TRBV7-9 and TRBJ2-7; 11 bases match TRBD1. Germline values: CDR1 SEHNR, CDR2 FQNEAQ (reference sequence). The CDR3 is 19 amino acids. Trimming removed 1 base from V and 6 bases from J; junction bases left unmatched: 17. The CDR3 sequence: CASSLEPGQGGFLDLEQYF. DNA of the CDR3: TGTGCCAGCAGCTTAGAGCCGGGACAGGGGGGTTTTTTAGACCTCGAGCAGTACTTC.

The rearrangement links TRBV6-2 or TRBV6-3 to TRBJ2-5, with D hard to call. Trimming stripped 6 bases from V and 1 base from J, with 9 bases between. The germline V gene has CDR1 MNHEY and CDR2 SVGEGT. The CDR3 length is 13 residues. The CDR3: CASSRARQETQYF. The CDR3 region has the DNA TGTGCCAGCAGCCGGGCCCGCCAAGAGACCCAGTACTTC.

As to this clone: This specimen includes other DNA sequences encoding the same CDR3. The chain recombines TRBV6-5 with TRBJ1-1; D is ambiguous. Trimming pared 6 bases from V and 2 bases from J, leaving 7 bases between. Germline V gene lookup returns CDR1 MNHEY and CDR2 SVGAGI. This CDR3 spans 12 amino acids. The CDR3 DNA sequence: TGTGCCAGCAGCCGTTTAAACACTGAAGCTTTCTTT. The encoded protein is CASSRLNTEAFF.

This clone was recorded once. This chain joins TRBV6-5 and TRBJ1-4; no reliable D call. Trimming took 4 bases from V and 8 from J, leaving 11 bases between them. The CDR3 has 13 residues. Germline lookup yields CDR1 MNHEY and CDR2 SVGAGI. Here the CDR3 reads CASSSSLVEKLFF. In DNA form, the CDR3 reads TGTGCCAGCAGTTCCTCCCTTGTCGAAAAACTGTTTTTT.

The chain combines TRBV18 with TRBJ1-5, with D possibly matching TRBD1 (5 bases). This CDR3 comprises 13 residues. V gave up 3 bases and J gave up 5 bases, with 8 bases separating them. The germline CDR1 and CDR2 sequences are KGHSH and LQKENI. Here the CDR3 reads CASSPGQDQPQHF. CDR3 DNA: TGTGCCAGCTCACCGGGGCAAGATCAGCCCCAGCATTTT.

The CDR3 is CASSTGQGKEQYF. The CDR3 DNA reads as TGTGCCAGTAGTACGGGACAGGGGAAGGAGCAGTACTTC. The J gene is TRBJ2-7, the V gene TRBV19; 10 bases map to TRBD1. Germline loops: CDR1 LNHDA, CDR2 SQIVND (reference sequence). The CDR3 spans 13 residues. J lost 7 bases, V lost 4 bases, and 4 bases had no gene match.